One sample yielded the 28 T cell receptor beta chains listed below, sequenced in a study of T cells after yellow fever vaccination. Each CDR3 protein is one row after TCRdb ran MiXCR on the 5' RACE reads. Among about 580,000 distinct CDR3 sequences listed, 17% were seen once. Sequencing was performed on PBMCs, taken 4 to 5 days after the first yellow fever vaccination. These receptor sequences come from a man in his late teens or twenties who received the YFV17D yellow fever vaccine.

This clonotype was detected a few times. The chain combines TRBV7-2 with TRBJ2-2; D is possibly TRBD1 (5 bases). Germline values: CDR1 SGHTA, CDR2 FQGNSA. V shed 1 base and J shed 4 bases, with 7 bases lying between them. The CDR3 length is 14 residues. In nucleotides, the CDR3 is TGTGCCAGCAGCTTAGGACAGCCCACCGGGGAGCTGTTTTTT. It yields the protein CASSLGQPTGELFF.

The chain combines TRBV6-5 with TRBJ2-3; 7 bases line up with TRBD1. Trimming took 4 bases from V and 0 from J; bases not matched to a gene: 13. The length of the CDR3 is 18 residues. Germline CDR1 and CDR2: MNHEY and SVGAGI. CDR3 residues: CASSSLPTGEASTDTQYF. For the CDR3, the DNA is TGTGCCAGCAGTTCCCTCCCAACAGGGGAAGCCAGCACAGATACGCAGTATTTT.

This clonotype came up a few times. This chain connects TRBV7-9 to TRBJ1-1, with a weak D call TRBD1 (5 bases). The CDR3 is 11 residues long. V dropped 8 bases and J dropped 5 bases, with 9 bases sitting between them. Germline V CDR1 and CDR2: SEHNR, FQNEAQ (reference sequence). The DNA of the CDR3 is TGTGCCAGCCGGGGGGTTACTGAAGCTTTCTTT. Protein sequence: CASRGVTEAFF.

The chain is built from TRBV28 and TRBJ2-7, with D perhaps matching TRBD2 (7 bases). The CDR3 runs 15 residues. Germline loops: CDR1 MDHEN, CDR2 SYDVKM. V was cut by 5 bases and J by 4 bases, with 18 bases left in between. CDR3 DNA: TGTGCCAGCAGTGAAGGGGGGGATTTTACTTACGAGCAGTACGTC. Translation gives CASSEGGDFTYEQYV.

This chain links TRBV7-2 with TRBJ2-6, with a possible D match to TRBD1 (5 bases). Looked up from germline, CDR1 is SGHTA and CDR2 is FQGNSA. The CDR3 is 14 amino acids. Trimming took off 2 bases at V and 7 bases at J, with 9 bases between the two ends. CDR3 in DNA: TGTGCCAGCAGCTTACAGGGTGGCGCCAACGTCCTGACTTTC. As protein: CASSLQGGANVLTF.

In this sample, this clonotype turned up a few times. This chain joins TRBV7-9 and TRBJ2-7; the match to TRBD1 covers 7 bases. CDR1 and CDR2 (germline): SEHNR, FQNEAQ (reference sequence). CDR3 length equals 15 residues. V was clipped by 5 bases and J by 2 bases; unmatched bases: 9. DNA for the CDR3: TGTGCCAGCAGCAATCGGGACAGCCAAGCCTACGAGCAGTACGTC. Translation gives CASSNRDSQAYEQYV.

A remark on this clonotype: A read error may produce the germline difference seen at one junction end. V gene TRBV28 combines with J gene TRBJ2-6; a weak D match, TRBD1 (5 bases). The germline gives CDR1 MDHEN, CDR2 SYDVKM. There are 17 residues in the CDR3. CDR3 loop: CASSPLLTQTGANVPTF. The DNA of the CDR3 is TGTGCCAGCAGTCCTCTGCTCACACAAACTGGGGCCAACGTCCCGACTTTC.

V and J are TRBV9 and TRBJ1-1; TRBD1 matches 9 bases. V lost 3 bases and J lost 1; bases outside the gene matches: 4. Germline lookup yields CDR1 SGDLS and CDR2 YYNGEE. The CDR3 has 15 amino acids. The CDR3 coding sequence is TGTGCCAGCAGCGGTGGGGACAGGGCGAACACTGAAGCTTTCTTT. Translated: CASSGGDRANTEAFF.

The V call is TRBV6-5, the J call TRBJ2-1, with 9 positions matching TRBD1. There are 15 residues in the CDR3. With 2 bases clipped from V and 6 bases from J, the junction kept 5 bases outside the gene matches. Germline-derived CDR1 and CDR2 are MNHEY and SVGAGI. CDR3 loop: CASSYQQGAINEQFF. The CDR3 DNA is TGTGCCAGCAGTTACCAACAGGGGGCTATCAATGAGCAGTTCTTC.

The V and J genes are TRBV5-5 and TRBJ2-1; D gene ambiguous. The CDR3 spans 10 residues. Germline V gene lookup returns CDR1 SGHKS and CDR2 YYEKEE (reference sequence). V lost 4 bases and J 13 bases, leaving 9 bases between the germline ends. This CDR3 is CASSPDPQFF. The CDR3 DNA reads as TGTGCCAGCAGCCCGGACCCCCAGTTCTTC. Drawing the rest from reference TRBV5-5 and TRBJ2-1, the complete variable domain is DAGVTQSPTHLIKTRGQQVTLRCSPISGHKSVSWYQQVLGQGPQFIFQYYEKEERGRGNFPDRFSARQFPNYSSELNVNALLLGDSALYLCASSPDPQFFGPGTRLTVL.

This clonotype was seen repeatedly, ten times or more. This chain connects TRBV6-5 to TRBJ1-5; weak D call: TRBD1 (5 bases). The CDR3 is made up of 14 amino acids. Trimming shortened V by 6 bases and J by 4 bases, and 13 bases separated the two germline ends. Germline assignment: CDR1 MNHEY and CDR2 SVGAGI. The CDR3, as DNA: TGTGCCAGCAGCTACCGGGGGTCAAATCAGCCCCAGCATTTT. Translating gives CASSYRGSNQPQHF.

In this sample, this clonotype turned up a few times. The junction and the germline gene differ at one end; a read error may be behind it. The chain couples TRBV5-6 to TRBJ2-1; tentative D call: TRBD2 (5 bases). This CDR3 is built from 14 residues. Germline-derived CDR1 and CDR2 are SGHDT and YYEEEE. The CDR3 coding sequence is TGTGCCAGCAGCTTGTGGCTAGAGAGTACGATCGGGATCTTC. Its protein product is CASSLWLESTIGIF.

There are a few counts of this clonotype. The CDR3 region has the DNA TGCGCCAGCAGCCAAGAGAATAAGCCGATGAACACCATATATTTT. This translates into CASSQENKPMNTIYF. This chain connects TRBV4-1 to TRBJ1-3; no reliable D call. Germline CDR1 is MGHRA and CDR2 is YSYEKL. Trimming took off 0 bases at V and 7 bases at J, with 13 bases between the two ends. The CDR3 extends over 15 amino acids.

This rearrangement joins TRBV20-1 to TRBJ2-7; a possible D gene is TRBD2 (6 bases). Trimming shortened V by 0 bases and J by 2 bases, and 14 bases separated the two germline ends. Germline loops: CDR1 DFQATT, CDR2 SNEGSKA (reference sequence). This CDR3 contains 15 residues. In nucleotides, the CDR3 is TGCAGTGCTAGAGATCATGGGGGAGGTGCCTACGAGCAGTACTTC. This encodes CSARDHGGGAYEQYF.

The CDR3 loop is CASSPQARSTEAFF. CDR3 in DNA: TGTGCCAGCAGCCCGCAAGCGAGAAGCACTGAAGCTTTCTTT. This chain uses TRBV11-2 with TRBJ1-1, with D unresolved. The V end was cut by 5 bases, the J end by 4 bases, with 14 bases between. Germline V gives CDR1 SGHAT, CDR2 FQNNGV. This CDR3 contains 14 residues.

This chain joins TRBV4-1 and TRBJ1-6; D not resolved. V was trimmed by 1 base and J by 8 bases, leaving 6 bases between them. Germline CDR1 MGHRA, CDR2 YSYEKL. The length of the CDR3 is 13 residues. The DNA for the CDR3 is TGCGCCAGCAGCCAAGTCCTCGATTCACCCCTCCACTTT. As protein: CASSQVLDSPLHF.

The chain recombines TRBV6-2 or TRBV6-3 with TRBJ2-2, with D tentatively TRBD2 (5 bases). CDR3 length equals 12 residues. CDR1 MNHEY and CDR2 SVGEGT come from the germline V gene. V was shortened by 8 bases and J by 7 bases, with 11 bases between the two germline ends. As DNA, the CDR3 is TGTGCCAGCGGGTTGGGGAGCGGGGAGCTGTTTTTT. Translation: CASGLGSGELFF.

This clonotype came up a few times. This chain connects TRBV4-2 to TRBJ2-5, with D possibly being TRBD1 or TRBD2 (5 bases each). This CDR3 is built from 14 residues. Germline V gene lookup returns CDR1 LGHNA and CDR2 YNFKEQ. Trimming left V 0 bases short and J 7 bases short, with 12 bases between. The chain's CDR3 is CASSQDPGPGTQYF. The CDR3 coding sequence is TGTGCCAGCAGCCAAGATCCGGGGCCTGGGACCCAGTACTTC.

Only a few counts were recorded for this clonotype. The CDR3 protein is CASSPGASGFTDTQYF. The DNA for the CDR3 is TGTGCCAGCAGCCCCGGGGCTAGCGGTTTCACAGATACGCAGTATTTT. The chain uses TRBV7-8 and TRBJ2-3; the match to TRBD2 covers 7 bases. The V gene end was trimmed by 5 bases and the J gene end by 2 bases; junction bases not matched to a gene: 10. The CDR3 covers 16 residues. Germline CDR1 SGHVS, CDR2 FQNEAQ.

The chain couples TRBV5-6 to TRBJ2-3; unclear D gene. CDR1 and CDR2 (germline): SGHDT, YYEEEE. The CDR3 contains 12 residues. The V and J ends lost 1 base and 6 bases respectively, with 6 bases between them. CDR3 nucleotide sequence: TGTGCCAGCAGCTTGCAGAGGGATACGCAGTATTTT. This codes for CASSLQRDTQYF.

The J gene is TRBJ1-6, the V gene TRBV12-3 or TRBV12-4; the D gene is possibly TRBD1 (6 bases). Trimming stripped 6 bases from V and 9 bases from J, with 15 bases between. The CDR3 has 14 residues. As DNA, the CDR3 is TGTGCCAGCAGAAGCACAGGGACCGGTTCACCCCTCCACTTT. Its protein product is CASRSTGTGSPLHF.

V gene TRBV6-5 combines with J gene TRBJ2-1, with D unclear. The CDR3 sequence is 15 residues long. The germline V gene encodes CDR1 MNHEY and CDR2 SVGAGI. Between the trimmed V and J ends, which lost 0 bases and 1 base, there was a span of 7 bases. CDR3 sequence (DNA): TGTGCCAGCAGTTACTCCTGGGGTTCCTACAATGAGCAGTTCTTC. Amino acids: CASSYSWGSYNEQFF.

This clonotype showed up just a few times. The chain recombines TRBV7-6 with TRBJ2-2; TRBD1 matches 9 bases. The CDR3 covers 15 residues. Germline CDR1 reads SGHVS; CDR2 reads FNYEAQ. Trimming removed 5 bases from V and 6 bases from J; junction bases left unmatched: 7. The CDR3 sequence: CASSPRTGEAGELFF. The CDR3 DNA follows: TGTGCCAGCAGCCCGAGGACAGGGGAAGCCGGGGAGCTGTTTTTT.

This clonotype has a handful of counts. V and J are TRBV4-1 and TRBJ1-5; a possible D gene is TRBD1 (6 bases). Germline assignment: CDR1 MGHRA and CDR2 YSYEKL. V was trimmed by 4 bases and J by 2 bases, leaving 15 bases between them. There are 16 residues in the CDR3. The CDR3 here is CASSLRTDSGNQPQHF. CDR3 in DNA: TGCGCCAGCAGCCTACGGACAGACTCGGGCAATCAGCCCCAGCATTTT.

This chain links TRBV12-3 or TRBV12-4 with TRBJ1-1; possible D gene TRBD1, 5 bases. The CDR3 runs to 14 residues. V lost 7 bases and J 0 bases, leaving 12 bases between the germline ends. The CDR3 DNA reads as TGTGCCAGCAACCACAGGAGAATGAACACTGAAGCTTTCTTT. Translated, it gives CASNHRRMNTEAFF.

The chain carries TRBV29-1 and TRBJ2-4; TRBD2 aligns across 10 bases. The CDR3 consists of 18 residues. V shed 5 bases, J shed 1 base, and the junction held 14 bases outside the gene matches. Germline CDR1 is SQVTM and CDR2 is ANQGSEA. CDR3 sequence (DNA): TGCAGCGTTACCGGGCTAGCGGGGGATGGAGGGGCCAAAAACATTCAGTACTTC. Encoded protein: CSVTGLAGDGGAKNIQYF.

A few counts support this clonotype. The chain carries TRBV20-1 and TRBJ2-4, with 7 bases lining up with TRBD1. CDR3 length: 13 residues. Germline V lookup: CDR1 DFQATT, CDR2 SNEGSKA (reference sequence). V shed 3 bases, J shed 4 bases, and the junction held 3 bases outside the gene matches. CDR3 loop: CSARGQSKNIQYF. The CDR3 DNA sequence: TGCAGTGCTAGGGGACAGTCGAAAAACATTCAGTACTTC.

This clonotype occurred a few times. The chain recombines TRBV5-5 with TRBJ2-5, with 9 bases that match TRBD2. V lost 1 base to trimming and J lost 3 bases; unmatched junction nucleotides: 1. Germline assignment: CDR1 SGHKS and CDR2 YYEKEE (reference sequence). The CDR3 covers 14 residues. The chain's CDR3 is CASSLSSGEETQYF. The CDR3 nucleotides are TGTGCCAGCAGCTTGTCTAGCGGGGAAGAGACCCAGTACTTC.